The 27 T cell receptor beta chains below all came from one sample that was sequenced in a study of cytomegalovirus exposure and HLA in healthy donors. The PCR ran on 60 Vbeta and 13 Jbeta primers. Libraries were prepared by immunoSEQ multiplex PCR; TCRdb keeps only in-frame clonotypes and omits some of them. This sample has about 200,000 clones; roughly 84% occur once, and the top ten carry less than 2%. The sample consisted of PBMCs. Receptor source: a man aged 45-65 years in good health and CMV-seronegative.

The chain couples TRBV7-2 to TRBJ2-5, with 15 bases that match TRBD2. Germline assignment: CDR1 SGHTA and CDR2 FQGNSA. The CDR3 has 15 residues. J gave up 4 bases and V 6 bases, and 3 bases lay outside the gene matches. The CDR3 region is CASRKGLAGGETQYF. The CDR3 coding sequence is TGTGCCAGCAGAAAGGGACTAGCGGGAGGAGAGACCCAGTACTTC.

This rearrangement joins TRBV10-3 to TRBJ2-7; 11 positions agree with TRBD2. The junction had 2 bases not matched to a gene; V was cut back by 9 bases and J by 1 base. The CDR3 is 13 residues long. CDR1 is ENHRY and CDR2 is SYGVKD in the germline V gene. CDR3 in amino acids: CAIRLAGSYEQYF. In nucleotides, the CDR3 is TGTGCCATTCGACTAGCGGGATCCTACGAGCAGTACTTC.

The chain is built from TRBV6-5 and TRBJ1-5, with 9 positions matching TRBD1. Germline CDR1 is MNHEY and CDR2 is SVGAGI. This CDR3 is 16 amino acids long. V was clipped by 4 bases and J by 3 bases; unmatched bases: 7. Written as DNA, the CDR3 is TGTGCCAGCAGTTGGGTGGACAGGGGTTTCAATCAGCCCCAGCATTTT. Translating it yields CASSWVDRGFNQPQHF.

J is TRBJ2-5 and V is TRBV4-2; D is unclear. The DNA end is more similar to TRBJ2-7, so the J call may be wrong. The germline V gene encodes CDR1 LGHNA and CDR2 YNFKEQ. The length of the CDR3 is 13 residues. The CDR3 DNA is TGTGCCAGCAGCCAAAGTACCTCCTACGAGCAGTACTTC. Protein sequence: CASSQSTSYEQYF.

The chain couples TRBV11-2 to TRBJ2-7; no reliable D call. This CDR3 has 15 amino acids. The ends were cut back, 5 bases at V and 4 bases at J, with 18 bases in the middle. Germline V lookup: CDR1 SGHAT, CDR2 FQNNGV. DNA for the CDR3: TGTGCCAGCAGCCCGACTGGCGTTAGTTCATACGAGCAGTACTTC. It yields the protein CASSPTGVSSYEQYF.

The table lists this clone with a few counts. The chain recombines TRBV2 with TRBJ2-3; the D gene is possibly TRBD2 (6 bases). V was shortened by 0 bases and J by 6 bases, with 13 bases between the two germline ends. This CDR3 comprises 15 residues. Germline V gene data show CDR1 as SNHLY and CDR2 as FYNNEI. The CDR3 coding sequence is TGTGCCAGCAGTGAAGCGCTTAGCGGCGGGGATACGCAGTATTTT. Translating gives CASSEALSGGDTQYF.

The chain recombines TRBV5-8 with TRBJ1-5; D not certain. The CDR3 consists of 12 residues. Per germline, CDR1 SGHTS and CDR2 YDEGEE. Trimming shortened V by 4 bases and J by 3 bases, and 5 bases separated the two germline ends. The CDR3 sequence: CASSHFNQPQHF. DNA for the CDR3: TGTGCCAGCAGCCATTTCAATCAGCCCCAGCATTTT.

The CDR3 DNA follows: TGTGCCAGCAGCGAGGGGACTAGGTCCTACGAGCAGTACTTC. Translated: CASSEGTRSYEQYF. This chain links TRBV9 with TRBJ2-7; 8 positions agree with TRBD2. This CDR3 has 14 amino acids. Germline trimming cut 3 bases from V and 1 base from J; bases unmatched to any gene: 3. Germline V CDR1 and CDR2: SGDLS, YYNGEE.

The chain recombines TRBV4-1 with TRBJ1-1; a possible D gene is TRBD1 (5 bases). Looked up from germline, CDR1 is MGHRA and CDR2 is YSYEKL. The CDR3 runs 14 residues. V was clipped by 3 bases and J by 1 base, with 9 bases between them. The CDR3 nucleotides are TGCGCCAGCAGCCAGCTGACAGAGAACACTGAAGCTTTCTTT. Amino acids: CASSQLTENTEAFF.

The chain combines TRBV28 with TRBJ2-3, with 10 nucleotides matching TRBD2. After removal of 6 bases from V and 0 bases from J, the junction contained 9 bases not matched to a gene. CDR1 and CDR2 (germline): MDHEN, SYDVKM. CDR3 size: 17 residues. CDR3 protein: CASRAPGAGGSTDTQYF. As DNA, the CDR3 is TGTGCCAGCAGGGCCCCGGGAGCGGGAGGGAGCACAGATACGCAGTATTTT.

The J gene is TRBJ2-1, the V gene TRBV14, with TRBD2 identical over 9 bases. From germline, CDR1 is SGHDN and CDR2 FVKESK. The CDR3 sequence is 17 residues long. With 1 base clipped from V and 2 bases from J, the junction kept 6 bases outside the gene matches. CDR3 DNA: TGTGCCAGCAGCCAAGGGGCTAGCGGGGACCCCTACAATGAGCAGTTCTTC. Protein: CASSQGASGDPYNEQFF.

The gene calls are TRBV11-2 and TRBJ2-7; a weak D match, TRBD2 (5 bases). CDR1 is SGHAT and CDR2 is FQNNGV in the germline V gene. Trimming removed 0 bases from V and 3 bases from J, with 12 bases in between. The CDR3 has 15 residues. CDR3 region: CASSLEASSLYEQYF. CDR3 nucleotide sequence: TGTGCCAGCAGCTTAGAGGCTAGCTCCCTCTACGAGCAGTACTTC.

This chain connects TRBV6-1 to TRBJ2-3; TRBD2 aligns across 7 bases. From germline, CDR1 is MNHNS and CDR2 SASEGT. The CDR3 extends over 16 amino acids. Trimming took 2 bases from V and 2 from J; bases not matched to a gene: 7. Here the CDR3 reads CASSERPSGTTDTQYF. CDR3 DNA: TGTGCCAGCAGTGAACGGCCAAGCGGGACCACAGATACGCAGTATTTT.

The V and J genes are TRBV5-1 and TRBJ2-5, with 7 bases matching TRBD2. The CDR3 spans 14 residues. Looked up from germline, CDR1 is SGHRS and CDR2 is YFSETQ. Trimming at V came to 5 bases and at J to 4 bases, leaving 8 bases not matched to a gene. This CDR3 reads CASSGGSQVETQYF. CDR3 DNA: TGCGCCAGCAGTGGCGGGAGTCAGGTAGAGACCCAGTACTTC.

The chain links TRBV28 to TRBJ1-1; 9 nucleotides align to TRBD1. With 6 bases clipped from V and 4 bases from J, the junction kept 6 bases outside the gene matches. Germline V gives CDR1 MDHEN, CDR2 SYDVKM. The CDR3 sequence is 14 residues long. The CDR3 region has the DNA TGTGCCAGCAGCTCCACAGGGGGCGGCACTGAAGCTTTCTTT. This encodes CASSSTGGGTEAFF.

The gene calls are TRBV28 and TRBJ2-3; 11 bases fit TRBD2. The CDR3 totals 18 residues. The germline V gene has CDR1 MDHEN and CDR2 SYDVKM. The V segment lost 6 bases and the J segment 0 bases; nucleotides outside the gene matches: 11. CDR3 amino acids: CASSPPPGLAGSTDTQYF. CDR3 bases: TGTGCCAGCAGCCCTCCCCCCGGACTAGCGGGTAGCACAGATACGCAGTATTTT.

This clone has just one count. The junction and the germline gene differ at one end; a read error may be behind it. Other DNA sequences in the same sample also yield this CDR3. The V and J genes are TRBV29-1 and TRBJ1-5; perhaps TRBD1 as D (5 bases). Looked up from germline, CDR1 is SQVTM and CDR2 is ANQGSEA. CDR3 length: 13 residues. The CDR3 DNA reads as TGTAGCGTTGCCAGGGCCAGCAATCAGCCCCAGCATTTT. Protein product: CSVARASNQPQHF.

The rearrangement uses TRBV28 and TRBJ1-1; weak D call: TRBD1 (6 bases). There are 16 residues in the CDR3. CDR1 is MDHEN and CDR2 is SYDVKM in the germline V gene. The germline V and J ends were trimmed by 0 bases and 6 bases, with 17 bases remaining between them. CDR3 sequence (DNA): TGTGCCAGCAGTTTATGGGGGGGGCCTCCGGGTTCTGAAGCTTTCTTT. Protein sequence: CASSLWGGPPGSEAFF.

The rearrangement uses TRBV5-4 and TRBJ1-1, with TRBD1 as a possible D gene (5 bases). This CDR3 has 16 amino acids. Deletions cut 3 bases from V and 0 bases from J, with 15 bases between. Germline loops: CDR1 SGHNT, CDR2 YYREEE (reference sequence). CDR3 amino acids: CASSSRLDILNTEAFF. CDR3 sequence (DNA): TGTGCCAGCAGCTCCCGACTGGACATACTGAACACTGAAGCTTTCTTT. Drawing the rest from reference TRBV5-4 and TRBJ1-1, the complete variable domain is ETGVTQSPTHLIKTRGQQVTLRCSSQSGHNTVSWYQQALGQGPQFIFQYYREEENGRGNFPPRFSGLQFPNYSSELNVNALELDDSALYLCASSSRLDILNTEAFFGQGTRLTVV.

The J gene is TRBJ2-1, the V gene TRBV4-1; 8 bases line up with TRBD1. CDR3 length equals 17 residues. Trimming at V came to 1 base and at J to 4 bases, leaving 9 bases not matched to a gene. Looked up from germline, CDR1 is MGHRA and CDR2 is YSYEKL. The CDR3 nucleotides read TGCGCCAGCAGCCAAGGACAGGGGCTATTGGGTTACAATGAGCAGTTCTTC. Protein: CASSQGQGLLGYNEQFF.

The chain combines TRBV28 with TRBJ2-1; 10 nucleotides agree with TRBD2. V dropped 8 bases and J dropped 8; count of bases not matched to a gene: 9. CDR1 MDHEN and CDR2 SYDVKM come from the germline V gene. CDR3 length equals 14 residues. CDR3 coding DNA: TGTGCCAGCGTCCGGGCTAGCGGGAGTGATGAGCAGTTCTTC. Its protein is CASVRASGSDEQFF.

V is TRBV5-1 and J is TRBJ1-2; a weak D match, TRBD1 (5 bases). The CDR3 contains 14 residues. Trimming left V 9 bases short and J 5 bases short, with 20 bases between. The V gene's germline CDR1 is SGHRS and CDR2 YFSETQ. CDR3 coding DNA: TGCGCCACTATGGTGGTGGCCGGGACTTATGGCTACACCTTC. This translates into CATMVVAGTYGYTF.

V usage is TRBV6-5 and J usage is TRBJ2-5; D possibly corresponds to TRBD2 (6 bases). CDR3 length equals 13 residues. The germline V and J ends were trimmed by 10 bases and 6 bases, with 18 bases remaining between them. Germline loops: CDR1 MNHEY, CDR2 SVGAGI. CDR3 DNA: TGTGCCACCAAGGGGCCCGGGAGCCAGACCCAGTACTTC. As protein: CATKGPGSQTQYF.

The genes are TRBV10-3 and TRBJ2-3; a possible D gene is TRBD2 (6 bases). V was clipped by 6 bases and J by 1 base, with 8 bases between them. The length of the CDR3 is 13 residues. Germline CDR1 is ENHRY and CDR2 is SYGVKD. In DNA form, the CDR3 reads TGTGCCATCAGGCCTAGCGGCACAGATACGCAGTATTTT. This gives the protein CAIRPSGTDTQYF.

The chain joins TRBV5-4 to TRBJ2-1; D is possibly TRBD1 (6 bases). Germline V lookup: CDR1 SGHNT, CDR2 YYREEE (reference sequence). This CDR3 spans 16 amino acids. V lost 0 bases to trimming and J lost 3 bases, with 13 bases between them. CDR3 protein: CASSLERGYLYNEQFF. The CDR3 DNA sequence: TGTGCCAGCAGCTTGGAAAGGGGGTACCTCTACAATGAGCAGTTCTTC.

CDR3 sequence: CASSLEGGRTEAFF. The CDR3 DNA sequence: TGTGCCAGCAGCTTAGAGGGAGGGAGGACTGAAGCTTTCTTT. The gene calls are TRBV7-9 and TRBJ1-1, with D hard to call. The V gene lost 1 base and the J gene lost 5 bases, with 11 bases spanning the gap. The CDR3 spans 14 residues. Germline loops: CDR1 SEHNR, CDR2 FQNEAQ (reference sequence).

V and J are TRBV18 and TRBJ2-2; no clear D. Germline V gene lookup returns CDR1 KGHSH and CDR2 LQKENI. The CDR3 is 15 amino acids. V lost 2 bases to trimming and J lost 4 bases, with 11 bases between them. CDR3 DNA sequence: TGTGCCAGCTCACCAAGTCCTAGTACCACCGGGGAGCTGTTTTTT. Translation: CASSPSPSTTGELFF.